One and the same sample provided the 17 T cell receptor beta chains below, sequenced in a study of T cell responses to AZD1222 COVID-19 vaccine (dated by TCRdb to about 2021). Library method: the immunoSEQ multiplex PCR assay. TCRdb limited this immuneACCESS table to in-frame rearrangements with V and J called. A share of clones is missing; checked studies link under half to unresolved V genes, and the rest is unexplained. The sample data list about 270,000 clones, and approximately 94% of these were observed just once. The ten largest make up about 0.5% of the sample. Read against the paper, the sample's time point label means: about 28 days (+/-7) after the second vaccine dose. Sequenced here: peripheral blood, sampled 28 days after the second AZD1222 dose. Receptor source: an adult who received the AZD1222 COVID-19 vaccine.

In nucleotides, the CDR3 is TGTGCCACCAGCAGAGTGGGGCTCTACGAGCAGTACTTC. Amino acids: CATSRVGLYEQYF. The rearrangement joins TRBV15 to TRBJ2-7, with D possibly matching TRBD1 (5 bases). The CDR3 has 13 residues. V dropped 1 base and J dropped 3 bases, with 7 bases sitting between them. The germline CDR1 and CDR2 sequences are LNHNV and YYDKDF (reference sequence). The complete variable domain, with remaining parts taken from reference TRBV15 and TRBJ2-7, reads DAMVIQNPRYQVTQFGKPVTLSCSQTLNHNVMYWYQQKSSQAPKLLFHYYDKDFNNEADTPDNFQSRRPNTSFCFLDIRSPGLGDTAMYLCATSRVGLYEQYFGPGTRLTVT.

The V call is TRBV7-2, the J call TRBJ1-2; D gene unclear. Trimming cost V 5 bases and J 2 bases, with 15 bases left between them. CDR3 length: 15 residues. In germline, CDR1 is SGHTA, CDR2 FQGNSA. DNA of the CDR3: TGTGCCAGCAGCCCCGAGACCCTCGGGAACTATGGCTACACCTTC. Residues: CASSPETLGNYGYTF. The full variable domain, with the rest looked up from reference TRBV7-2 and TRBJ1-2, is GAGVSQSPSNKVTEKGKDVELRCDPISGHTALYWYRQSLGQGLEFLIYFQGNSAPDKSGLPSDRFSAERTGGSVSTLTIQRTQQEDSAVYLCASSPETLGNYGYTFGSGTRLTVV.

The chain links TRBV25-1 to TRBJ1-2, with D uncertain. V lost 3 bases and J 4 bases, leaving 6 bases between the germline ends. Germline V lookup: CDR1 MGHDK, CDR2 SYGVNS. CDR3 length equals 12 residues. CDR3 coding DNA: TGTGCCAGCAGTGACAGCCTCTATGGCTACACCTTC. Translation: CASSDSLYGYTF.

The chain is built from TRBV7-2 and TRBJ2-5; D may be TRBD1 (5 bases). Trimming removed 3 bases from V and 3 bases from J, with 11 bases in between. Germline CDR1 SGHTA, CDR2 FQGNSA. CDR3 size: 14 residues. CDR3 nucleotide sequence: TGTGCCAGCAGCTTCCAGGGTACTGAAGAGACCCAGTACTTC. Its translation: CASSFQGTEETQYF.

CDR3 region: CASSFWGYTEAFF. The CDR3 nucleotides read TGTGCCAGCAGTTTTTGGGGGTACACTGAAGCTTTCTTT. This chain connects TRBV12-3 or TRBV12-4 to TRBJ1-1, with D perhaps matching TRBD1 (5 bases). CDR3 size: 13 residues. V gave up 3 bases and J gave up 3 bases, with 8 bases separating them.

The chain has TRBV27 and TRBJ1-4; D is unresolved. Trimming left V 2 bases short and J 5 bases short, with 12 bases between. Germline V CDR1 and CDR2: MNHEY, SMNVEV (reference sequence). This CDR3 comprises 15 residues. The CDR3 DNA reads TGTGCCAGCAGTTTAAAGGCAGCCAAGAATGAAAAACTGTTTTTT. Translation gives CASSLKAAKNEKLFF.

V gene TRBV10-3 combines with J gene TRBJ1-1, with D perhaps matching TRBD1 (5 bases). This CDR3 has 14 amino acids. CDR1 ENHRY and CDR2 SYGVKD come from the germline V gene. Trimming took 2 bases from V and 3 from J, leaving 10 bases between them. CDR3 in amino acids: CAISEAGTYTEAFF. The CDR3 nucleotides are TGTGCCATCAGTGAGGCGGGGACGTACACTGAAGCTTTCTTT.

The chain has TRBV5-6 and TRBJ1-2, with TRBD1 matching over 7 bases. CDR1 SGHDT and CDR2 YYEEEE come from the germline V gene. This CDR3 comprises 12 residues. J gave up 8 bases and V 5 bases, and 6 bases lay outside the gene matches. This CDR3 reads CASSETGYGYTF. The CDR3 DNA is TGTGCCAGCAGTGAGACAGGGTACGGCTACACCTTC. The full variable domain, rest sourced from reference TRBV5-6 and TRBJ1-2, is DAGVTQSPTHLIKTRGQQVTLRCSPKSGHDTVSWYQQALGQGPQFIFQYYEEEERQRGNFPDRFSGHQFPNYSSELNVNALLLGDSALYLCASSETGYGYTFGSGTRLTVV.

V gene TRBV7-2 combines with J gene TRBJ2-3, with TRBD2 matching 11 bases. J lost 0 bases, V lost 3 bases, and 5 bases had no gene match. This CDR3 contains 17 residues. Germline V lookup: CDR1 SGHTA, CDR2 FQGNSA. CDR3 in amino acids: CASSFRLAGPSTDTQYF. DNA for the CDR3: TGTGCCAGCAGCTTTAGACTAGCGGGACCGAGCACAGATACGCAGTATTTT.

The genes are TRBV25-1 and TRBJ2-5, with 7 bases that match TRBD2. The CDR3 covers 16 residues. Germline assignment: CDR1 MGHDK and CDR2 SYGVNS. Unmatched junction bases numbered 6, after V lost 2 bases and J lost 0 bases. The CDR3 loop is CASSEGKLAYQETQYF. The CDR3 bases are TGTGCCAGCAGTGAAGGGAAACTAGCGTACCAAGAGACCCAGTACTTC.

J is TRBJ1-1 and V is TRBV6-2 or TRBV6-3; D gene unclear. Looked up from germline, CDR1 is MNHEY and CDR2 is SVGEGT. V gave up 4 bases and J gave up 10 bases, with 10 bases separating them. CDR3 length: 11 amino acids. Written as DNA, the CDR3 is TGTGCCAGCAGTTCCCGATTGGCAGCTTTCTTT. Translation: CASSSRLAAFF.

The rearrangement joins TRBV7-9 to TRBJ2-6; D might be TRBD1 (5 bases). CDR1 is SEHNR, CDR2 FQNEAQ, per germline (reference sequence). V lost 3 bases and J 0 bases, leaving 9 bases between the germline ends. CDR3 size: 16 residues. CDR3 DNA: TGTGCCAGCAGCTTGGGGCAGTACTCTGGGGCCAACGTCCTGACTTTC. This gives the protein CASSLGQYSGANVLTF.

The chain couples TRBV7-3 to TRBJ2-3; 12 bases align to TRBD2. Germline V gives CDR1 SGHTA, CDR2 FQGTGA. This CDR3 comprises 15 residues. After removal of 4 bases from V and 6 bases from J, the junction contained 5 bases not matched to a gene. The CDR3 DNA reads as TGTGCCAGCAGCTCGCTAGCGGGGGGGCCCGATACGCAGTATTTT. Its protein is CASSSLAGGPDTQYF.

Written as DNA, the CDR3 is TGTGCCAGCACAGGGGACTACGAGCAGTACTTC. The encoded protein is CASTGDYEQYF. The V call is TRBV12-3 or TRBV12-4, the J call TRBJ2-7, with D perhaps matching TRBD1 (6 bases). The CDR3 extends over 11 amino acids. The V and J ends lost 7 bases and 3 bases respectively, with 7 bases between them.

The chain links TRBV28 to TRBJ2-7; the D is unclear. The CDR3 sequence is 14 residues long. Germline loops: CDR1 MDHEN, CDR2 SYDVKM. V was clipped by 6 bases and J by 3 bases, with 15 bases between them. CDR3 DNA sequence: TGTGCCAGCAGCATCGGTCCGGTGGGCTACGAGCAGTACTTC. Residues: CASSIGPVGYEQYF.

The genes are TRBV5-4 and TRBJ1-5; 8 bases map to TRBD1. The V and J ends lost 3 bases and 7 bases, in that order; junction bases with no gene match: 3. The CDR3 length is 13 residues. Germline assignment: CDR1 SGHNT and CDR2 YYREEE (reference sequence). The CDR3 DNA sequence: TGTGCCAGCAGCTCAGACAGGGGACAGCCCCAGCATTTT. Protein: CASSSDRGQPQHF.

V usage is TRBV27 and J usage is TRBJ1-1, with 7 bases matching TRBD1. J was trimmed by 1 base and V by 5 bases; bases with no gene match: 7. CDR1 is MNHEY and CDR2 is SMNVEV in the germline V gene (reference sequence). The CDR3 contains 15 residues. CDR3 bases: TGTGCCAGCAGTGTTAACAGGGGTGGGAACACTGAAGCTTTCTTT. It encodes CASSVNRGGNTEAFF.